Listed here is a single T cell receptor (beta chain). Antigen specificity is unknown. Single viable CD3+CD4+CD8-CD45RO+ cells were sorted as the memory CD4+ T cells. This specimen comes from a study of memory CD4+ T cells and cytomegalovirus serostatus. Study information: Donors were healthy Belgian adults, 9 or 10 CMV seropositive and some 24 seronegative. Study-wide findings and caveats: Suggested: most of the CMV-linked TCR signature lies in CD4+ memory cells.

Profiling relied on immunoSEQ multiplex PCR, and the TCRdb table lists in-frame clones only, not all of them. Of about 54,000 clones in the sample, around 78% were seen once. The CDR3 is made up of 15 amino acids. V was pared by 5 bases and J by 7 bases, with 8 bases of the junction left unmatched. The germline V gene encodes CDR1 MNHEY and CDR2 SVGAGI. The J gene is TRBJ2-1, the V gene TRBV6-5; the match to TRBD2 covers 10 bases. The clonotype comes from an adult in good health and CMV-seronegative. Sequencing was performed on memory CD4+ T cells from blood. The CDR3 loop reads CASSVGLAVLNEQFF. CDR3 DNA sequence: TGTGCCAGCAGTGTAGGACTAGCGGTTTTGAATGAGCAGTTCTTC.